The clone carrying this T cell receptor beta chain showed up many times. Time point described: newly diagnosed GD, antithyroid drugs for less than 3 months. PBMCs provided the RNA from which the TCR library was made. The TCR beta library used iRepertoire HTBI primers with Arm-PCR amplification of CDR3. TCRdb re-called the multiplex PCR reads through MiXCR, storing one row per CDR3 protein. The sample shows 400,000 to 650,000 distinct CDR3 sequences, around 16% of them seen only once. The sample originates from a study of regulatory T cells in long-lasting Graves disease. Overall study context: Patients newly diagnosed with Graves' had been on antithyroid drugs for under 3 months.

CDR1 and CDR2 (germline): SGHAT, FQNNGV. Deletions cut 0 bases from V and 2 bases from J, with 7 bases between. The CDR3 totals 14 residues. The data were also submitted as part of a second study, on T cells in Graves' hyperthyroidism and ophthalmopathy. That source adds: The majority of expanded thyroid clonotypes above 0.001 also appeared in blood. A model of 13 V-J pairs discriminated ophthalmopathy from stable hyperthyroidism.

V is TRBV11-2 and J is TRBJ2-5; D unclear. The material was peripheral blood mononuclear cells (PBMCs), obtained at new diagnosis, from a patient treated with antithyroid drugs. The clonotype comes from a woman aged 40 to 65 with Graves disease. The CDR3 spells CASSLDRRQETQYF. CDR3 coding DNA: TGTGCCAGCAGCTTAGACAGAAGACAAGAGACCCAGTACTTC.